The sequence of this TCR beta chain was determined in a study of cytomegalovirus exposure and HLA in healthy donors. Overall study results and limits: Association of a missense DCLRE1C variant with TCR beta V- and J-gene trimming was reported in a later analysis. The productive fraction for most TCR beta V segments was about 90% or about 30% in an earlier analysis.

As to this clone: Its cognate antigen is unknown.

The primer mix had 60 Vbeta and 13 Jbeta primers. Clones were sequenced by immunoSEQ multiplex PCR, and TCRdb holds only the in-frame ones, with some missing. This sample has about 130,000 clones, with around three quarters found just once. This CDR3 is 16 amino acids long. The V end lost 0 bases, the J end lost 3 bases, and 11 bases lay between the germline ends. Germline CDR1 reads SNHLY; CDR2 reads FYNNEI. The sequenced material came from PBMCs. This TCR was recovered from a woman in her sixties or seventies in good health and CMV-seropositive. This sequence joins TRBV2 and TRBJ2-2; possible D gene TRBD2, 6 bases. The CDR3 loop is CASSEALGTYTGELFF. CDR3 in DNA: TGTGCCAGCAGTGAAGCGCTTGGGACTTACACCGGGGAGCTGTTTTTT.